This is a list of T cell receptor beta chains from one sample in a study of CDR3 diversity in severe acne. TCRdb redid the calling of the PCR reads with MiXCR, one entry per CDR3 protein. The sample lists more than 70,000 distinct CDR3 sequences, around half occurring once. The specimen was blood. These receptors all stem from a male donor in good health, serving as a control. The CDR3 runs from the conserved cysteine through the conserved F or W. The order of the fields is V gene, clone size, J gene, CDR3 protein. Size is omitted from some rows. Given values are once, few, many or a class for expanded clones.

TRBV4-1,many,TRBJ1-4,CASSQDQAGGFEKLFF
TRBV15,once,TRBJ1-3,CATTQGSGNTIYF
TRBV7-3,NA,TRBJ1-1,CASSLTGRTEAFF
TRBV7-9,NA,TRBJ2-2,CASSLGTGDTGELFF
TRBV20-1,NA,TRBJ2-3,CSARDASTDTQYF
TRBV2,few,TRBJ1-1,CASCLAYGTEAFF
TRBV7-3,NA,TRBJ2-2,CASSLNPSGNTGELFF
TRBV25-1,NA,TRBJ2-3,CASSTGTSGTVTDTQYF
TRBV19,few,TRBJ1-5,CASSPPHQPQHF
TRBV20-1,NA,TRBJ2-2,CSARDQGQGAGELFF
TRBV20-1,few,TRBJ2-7,CSARTADSYEQYF
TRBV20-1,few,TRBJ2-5,CSARLAGRETQYF
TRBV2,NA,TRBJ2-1,CAGGTGAVSNEQFF
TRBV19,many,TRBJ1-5,CASTVDRENQPQHF
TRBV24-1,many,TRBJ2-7,CATSLAGDNYEQYF
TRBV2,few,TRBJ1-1,CASRAGYGEAFF
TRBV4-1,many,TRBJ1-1,CASRRGGDTEAFF
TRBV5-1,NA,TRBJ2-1,CASRGLAGGPGLF
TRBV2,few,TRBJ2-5,CASSGISPYF
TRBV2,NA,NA,CASSEATSDEQFF
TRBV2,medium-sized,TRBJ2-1,CASYRQGKFF
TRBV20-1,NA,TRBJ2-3,CSAQSWGTGRADTQYF
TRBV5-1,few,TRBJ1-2,CASGPLNYGYTF
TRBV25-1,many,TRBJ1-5,CASSTGSNQPQHF
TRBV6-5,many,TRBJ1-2,CASTRFSGLGDYGYTF
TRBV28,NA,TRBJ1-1,CASRPRQGGTEAFF
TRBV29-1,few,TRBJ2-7,CSVEESSGPSAEQYF
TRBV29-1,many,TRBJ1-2,CSVEQNYGYTF
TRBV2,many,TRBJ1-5,CASSLEQGLGQPQHF
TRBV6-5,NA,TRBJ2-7,CASSVFESTYEQYF
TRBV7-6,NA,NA,CASSLEGNEQFF
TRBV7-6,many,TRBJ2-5,CASSMGRQETQYF
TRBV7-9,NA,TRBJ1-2,CASSLDFDIYGYTF
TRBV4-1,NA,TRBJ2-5,CASSPQTGAIGGRGGLAGLGTQYF
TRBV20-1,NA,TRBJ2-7,CSVLDRGFSGEQYF
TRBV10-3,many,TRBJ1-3,CAISKTGAGNTIYF
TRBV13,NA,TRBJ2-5,CASSVGLAVQETQYF
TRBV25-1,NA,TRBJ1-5,CASSEAGDNQPQHF
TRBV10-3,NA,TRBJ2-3,CATSDFPTGGTDTQYF
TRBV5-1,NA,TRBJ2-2,CASSTGELFF
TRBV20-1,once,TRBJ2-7,CSARDDHEQYF
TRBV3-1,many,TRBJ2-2,CASSLRTGRVSGELFF
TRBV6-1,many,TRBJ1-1,CASSLQTGHTEAFF
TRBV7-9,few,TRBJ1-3,CASSSTISGNTIYF
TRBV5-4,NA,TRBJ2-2,CASSSTSGRRHRGAVF
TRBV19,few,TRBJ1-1,CASSTGGTGNTEAFF
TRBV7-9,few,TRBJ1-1,CASSFILGSTEAFF
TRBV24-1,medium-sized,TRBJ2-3,CATSDFASGGYTQYF
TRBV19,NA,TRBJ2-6,CASTDRYSGANVLTF
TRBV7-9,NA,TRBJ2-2,CASTSGLAGLANTGELFF
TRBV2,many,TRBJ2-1,CASSERGLGYNEQFF
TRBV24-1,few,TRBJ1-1,CATSSTGNTEAFF